The present T cell receptor (beta chain) was sequenced within a study of blood T cell repertoires in COVID-19. Generated by immunoSEQ multiplex PCR, the TCRdb table keeps only in-frame clones and is missing some. The data show over 70,000 clones, approximately 82% seen once. This TCR was recovered from a man between 60 and 75 years old with acute or convalescent COVID-19. The material sequenced was peripheral blood.

The CDR3 DNA reads as TGTGCCAGCAGCTTAGCGGGGGGACGGGCCGGGGAGCTGTTTTTT. Amino acids: CASSLAGGRAGELFF. The chain recombines TRBV7-9 with TRBJ2-2; the D gene is possibly TRBD2 (6 bases). From germline, CDR1 is SEHNR and CDR2 FQNEAQ (reference sequence). This CDR3 is 15 amino acids long. V dropped 0 bases and J dropped 6 bases, with 11 bases sitting between them.